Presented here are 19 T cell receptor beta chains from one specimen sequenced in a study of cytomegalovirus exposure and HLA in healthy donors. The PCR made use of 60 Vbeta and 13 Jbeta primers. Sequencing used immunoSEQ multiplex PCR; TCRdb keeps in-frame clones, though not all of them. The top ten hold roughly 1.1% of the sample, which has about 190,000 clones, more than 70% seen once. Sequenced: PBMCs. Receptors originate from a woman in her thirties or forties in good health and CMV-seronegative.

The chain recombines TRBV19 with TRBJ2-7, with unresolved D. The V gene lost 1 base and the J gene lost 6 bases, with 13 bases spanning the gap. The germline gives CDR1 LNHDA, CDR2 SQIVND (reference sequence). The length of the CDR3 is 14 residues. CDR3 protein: CASSIGGPTTEQYF. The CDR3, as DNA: TGTGCCAGTAGTATAGGCGGCCCCACGACCGAGCAGTACTTC.

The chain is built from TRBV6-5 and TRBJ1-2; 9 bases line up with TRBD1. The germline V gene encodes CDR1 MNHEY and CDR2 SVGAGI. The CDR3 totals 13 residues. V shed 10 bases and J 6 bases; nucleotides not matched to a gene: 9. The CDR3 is CATGTGIRDGYTF. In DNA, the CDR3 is TGTGCCACGGGGACAGGGATAAGGGATGGCTACACCTTC.

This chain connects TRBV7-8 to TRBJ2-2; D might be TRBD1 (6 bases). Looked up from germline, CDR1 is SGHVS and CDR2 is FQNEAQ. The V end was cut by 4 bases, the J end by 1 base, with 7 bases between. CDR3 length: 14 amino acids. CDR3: CASSSQGNTGELFF. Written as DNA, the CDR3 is TGTGCCAGCAGCTCACAGGGGAACACCGGGGAGCTGTTTTTT.

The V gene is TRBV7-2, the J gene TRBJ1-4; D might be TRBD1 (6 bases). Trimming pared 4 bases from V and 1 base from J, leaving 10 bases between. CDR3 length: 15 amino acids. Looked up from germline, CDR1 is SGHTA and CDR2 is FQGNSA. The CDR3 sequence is CASSYRALTNEKLFF. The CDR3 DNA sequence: TGTGCCAGCAGCTACAGGGCTTTAACTAATGAAAAACTGTTTTTT. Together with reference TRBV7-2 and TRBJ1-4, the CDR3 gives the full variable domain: GAGVSQSPSNKVTEKGKDVELRCDPISGHTALYWYRQSLGQGLEFLIYFQGNSAPDKSGLPSDRFSAERTGGSVSTLTIQRTQQEDSAVYLCASSYRALTNEKLFFGSGTQLSVL.

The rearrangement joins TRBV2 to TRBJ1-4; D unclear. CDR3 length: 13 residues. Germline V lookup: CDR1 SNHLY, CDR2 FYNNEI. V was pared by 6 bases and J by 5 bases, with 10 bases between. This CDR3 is CASREDPNEKLFF. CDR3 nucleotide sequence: TGTGCCAGCAGGGAGGATCCGAATGAAAAACTGTTTTTT.

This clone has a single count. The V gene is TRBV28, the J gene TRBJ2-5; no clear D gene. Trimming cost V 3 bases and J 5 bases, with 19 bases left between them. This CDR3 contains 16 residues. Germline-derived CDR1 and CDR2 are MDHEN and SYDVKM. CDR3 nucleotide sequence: TGTGCCAGCAGTTTTCGAAAGACAAGCCTCCAGGAGACCCAGTACTTC. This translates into CASSFRKTSLQETQYF.

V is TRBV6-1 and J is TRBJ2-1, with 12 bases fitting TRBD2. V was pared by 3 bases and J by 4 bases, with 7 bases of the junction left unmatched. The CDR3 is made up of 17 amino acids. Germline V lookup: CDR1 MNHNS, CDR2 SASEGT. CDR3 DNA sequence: TGTGCCAGCAGTGAGCTAGCGGGAGGGGGCGGATACAATGAGCAGTTCTTC. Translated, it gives CASSELAGGGGYNEQFF.

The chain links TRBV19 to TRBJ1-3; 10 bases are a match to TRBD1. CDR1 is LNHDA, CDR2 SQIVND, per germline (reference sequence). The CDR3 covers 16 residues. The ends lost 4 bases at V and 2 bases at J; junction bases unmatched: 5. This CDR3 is CASSTTGTGAGNTIYF. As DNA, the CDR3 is TGTGCCAGTAGTACAACCGGGACAGGGGCTGGAAACACCATATATTTT.

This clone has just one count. CDR3 amino acids: CAISVRALDGGELFF. The CDR3 DNA follows: TGTGCCATCAGTGTCCGAGCGCTCGACGGCGGGGAGCTGTTTTTT. The chain uses TRBV10-3 and TRBJ2-2; no definite D call. Germline CDR1 and CDR2: ENHRY and SYGVKD. The V end was cut by 4 bases, the J end by 7 bases, with 16 bases between. CDR3 size: 15 residues.

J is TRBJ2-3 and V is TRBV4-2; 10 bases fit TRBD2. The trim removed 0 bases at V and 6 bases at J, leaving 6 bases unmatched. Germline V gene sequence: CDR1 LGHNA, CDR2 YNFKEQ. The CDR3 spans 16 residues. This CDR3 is CASSQEKTSGYDTQYF. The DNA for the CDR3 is TGTGCCAGCAGCCAAGAAAAGACTAGCGGGTATGATACGCAGTATTTT.

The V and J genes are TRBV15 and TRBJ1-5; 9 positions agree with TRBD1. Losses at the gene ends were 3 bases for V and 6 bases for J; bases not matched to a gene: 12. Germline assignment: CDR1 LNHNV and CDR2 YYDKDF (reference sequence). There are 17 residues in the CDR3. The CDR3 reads CATSRDRTGAVPQPQHF. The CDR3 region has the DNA TGTGCCACCAGCAGGGATAGGACAGGGGCGGTACCTCAGCCCCAGCATTTT.

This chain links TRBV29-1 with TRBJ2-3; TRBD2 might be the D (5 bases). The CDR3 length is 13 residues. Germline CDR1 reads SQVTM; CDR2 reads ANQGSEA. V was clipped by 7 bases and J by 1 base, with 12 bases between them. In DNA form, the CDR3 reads TGCAGCGCCTACTCGCGGGGCACAGATACGCAGTATTTT. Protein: CSAYSRGTDTQYF.

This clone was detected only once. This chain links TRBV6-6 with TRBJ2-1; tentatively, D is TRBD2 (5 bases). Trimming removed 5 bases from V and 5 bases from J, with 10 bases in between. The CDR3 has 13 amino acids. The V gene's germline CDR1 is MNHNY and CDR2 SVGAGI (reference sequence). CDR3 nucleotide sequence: TGTGCCAGCAGTAGTGGACTGAACAATGAGCAGTTCTTC. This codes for CASSSGLNNEQFF.

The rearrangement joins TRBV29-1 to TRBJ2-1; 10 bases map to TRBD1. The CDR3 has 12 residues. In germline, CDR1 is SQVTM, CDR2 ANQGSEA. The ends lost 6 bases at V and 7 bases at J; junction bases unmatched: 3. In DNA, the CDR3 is TGCAGCGTCGGGACAGGGGCGAATGAGCAGTTCTTC. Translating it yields CSVGTGANEQFF.

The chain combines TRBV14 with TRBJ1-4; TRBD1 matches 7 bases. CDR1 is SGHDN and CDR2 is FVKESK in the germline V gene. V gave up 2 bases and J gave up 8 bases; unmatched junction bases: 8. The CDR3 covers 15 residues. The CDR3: CASSQLRQGGEKLFF. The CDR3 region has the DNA TGTGCCAGCAGCCAATTAAGACAGGGTGGCGAAAAACTGTTTTTT. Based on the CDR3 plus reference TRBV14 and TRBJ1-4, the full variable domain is EAGVTQFPSHSVIEKGQTVTLRCDPISGHDNLYWYRRVMGKEIKFLLHFVKESKQDESGMPNNRFLAERTGGTYSTLKVQPAELEDSGVYFCASSQLRQGGEKLFFGSGTQLSVL.

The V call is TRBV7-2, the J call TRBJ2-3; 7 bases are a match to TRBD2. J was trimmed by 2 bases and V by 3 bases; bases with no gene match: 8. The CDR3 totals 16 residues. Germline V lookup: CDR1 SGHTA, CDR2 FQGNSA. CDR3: CASSFPSSGPTDTQYF. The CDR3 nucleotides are TGTGCCAGCAGCTTTCCGTCTAGCGGCCCCACAGATACGCAGTATTTT.

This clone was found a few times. CDR3 in amino acids: CASSLDGHSGNTIYF. The CDR3 DNA is TGTGCCAGCAGCTTGGATGGGCACTCTGGAAACACCATATATTTT. The chain couples TRBV5-4 to TRBJ1-3, with D unclear. V lost 0 bases and J 0 bases, leaving 7 bases between the germline ends. This CDR3 spans 15 amino acids. Germline CDR1 and CDR2: SGHNT and YYREEE (reference sequence).

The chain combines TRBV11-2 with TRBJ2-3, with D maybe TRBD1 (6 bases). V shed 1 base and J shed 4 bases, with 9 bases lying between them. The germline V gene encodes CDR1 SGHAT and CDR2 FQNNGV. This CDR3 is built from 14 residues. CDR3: CASSLAGAADTQYF. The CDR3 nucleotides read TGTGCCAGCAGCTTAGCAGGGGCGGCAGATACGCAGTATTTT. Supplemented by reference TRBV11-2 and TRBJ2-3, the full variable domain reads EAGVAQSPRYKIIEKRQSVAFWCNPISGHATLYWYQQILGQGPKLLIQFQNNGVVDDSQLPKDRFSAERLKGVDSTLKIQPAKLEDSAVYLCASSLAGAADTQYFGPGTRLTVL.

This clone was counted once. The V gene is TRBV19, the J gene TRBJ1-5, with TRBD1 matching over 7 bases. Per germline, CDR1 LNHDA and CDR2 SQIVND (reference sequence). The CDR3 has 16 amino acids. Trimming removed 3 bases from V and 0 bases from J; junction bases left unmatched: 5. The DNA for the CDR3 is TGTGCCAGTAGTATGACAGGGCCTTATAGCAATCAGCCCCAGCATTTT. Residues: CASSMTGPYSNQPQHF.